The 10 T cell receptor beta chains reported below all come from one sample, sequenced in a study of early T cells in non-severe SARS-CoV-2 infection. In TCRdb, the 5' RACE reads were re-called with MiXCR into one record per CDR3 protein. This table has roughly 34,000 distinct CDR3 sequences, about 7% appearing once. The sequencing here drew on whole blood, taken at baseline. These receptors were obtained from an adult who was a healthcare worker with PCR-confirmed SARS-CoV-2 infection or an uninfected control (not recorded which).

This clonotype has at least ten counts. V is TRBV15 and J is TRBJ2-4; 7 bases fit TRBD1. Trimming at V came to 5 bases and at J to 0 bases, leaving 7 bases not matched to a gene. This CDR3 region has 16 residues. CDR1 is LNHNV and CDR2 is YYDKDF in the germline V gene (reference sequence). The CDR3, as DNA: TGTGCCACCAGCGCAGGGACAGCCATAGCCAAAAACATTCAGTACTTC. Protein product: CATSAGTAIAKNIQYF.

In its sample, this clonotype was seen a few times. This chain joins TRBV6-2 or TRBV6-3 and TRBJ1-1; the D gene is possibly TRBD1 (6 bases). The V gene lost 7 bases and the J gene lost 0 bases, with 18 bases spanning the gap. The CDR3 has 16 residues. Germline lookup yields CDR1 MNHEY and CDR2 SVGEGT. CDR3 DNA sequence: TGTGCCAGCAACCAATTCGGACAGAGAATGAACACTGAAGCTTTCTTT. Translating gives CASNQFGQRMNTEAFF.

This clonotype was detected a few times. A read error may account for a junction end that differs from germline. CDR3 in DNA: TGCAGCGTTGAAGATCGAGCCCTCGACCTGACAGGGCGGGTCTTC. Its translation is CSVEDRALDLTGRVF. The V and J genes are TRBV29-1 and TRBJ2-1, with 7 bases fitting TRBD1. Germline V gene sequence: CDR1 SQVTM, CDR2 ANQGSEA. The CDR3 runs to 15 residues.

The rearrangement links TRBV27 to TRBJ2-1; 12 nucleotides align to TRBD2. This CDR3 spans 18 amino acids. J was trimmed by 0 bases and V by 3 bases; bases with no gene match: 6. Germline-derived CDR1 and CDR2 are MNHEY and SMNVEV (reference sequence). Here the CDR3 reads CASSFWGLAGSSYNEQFF. Here the CDR3 DNA reads TGTGCCAGCAGTTTTTGGGGACTAGCGGGTAGCTCCTACAATGAGCAGTTCTTC.

This clonotype was picked up many times. The chain links TRBV12-3 or TRBV12-4 to TRBJ1-4; tentative D call: TRBD1 (6 bases). The ends were cut back, 4 bases at V and 4 bases at J, with 13 bases in the middle. This CDR3 is built from 15 residues. CDR3 protein: CASSSTGGGNEKLFF. The CDR3 DNA sequence: TGTGCCAGCAGTTCGACAGGCGGGGGTAATGAAAAACTGTTTTTT.

This clonotype was counted ten times or more. The chain employs TRBV7-2 and TRBJ2-7; TRBD1 agrees at 7 bases. The CDR3 is made up of 14 amino acids. CDR1 SGHTA and CDR2 FQGNSA come from the germline V gene. V was clipped by 5 bases and J by 4 bases; unmatched bases: 8. In DNA form, the CDR3 reads TGTGCCAGCAGCGGCTACAGGGGAAGTTACGAGCAGTACTTC. Its protein is CASSGYRGSYEQYF.

This clonotype occurred many times. The chain links TRBV28 to TRBJ2-3, with a possible D match to TRBD1 (6 bases). Germline V gives CDR1 MDHEN, CDR2 SYDVKM. The V gene lost 4 bases and the J gene lost 2 bases, with 13 bases spanning the gap. The CDR3 has 15 amino acids. The CDR3 DNA sequence: TGTGCCAGCAGTTCAGGACAGTCGGTCACAGATACGCAGTATTTT. Its translation is CASSSGQSVTDTQYF.

This clonotype was counted ten times or more. The chain combines TRBV20-1 with TRBJ1-6; TRBD1 is a possible D gene (5 bases). V gave up 5 bases and J gave up 2 bases, with 16 bases separating them. CDR3 length equals 16 residues. Germline lookup yields CDR1 DFQATT and CDR2 SNEGSKA (reference sequence). The CDR3 nucleotides read TGCAGTGCTCCGACGGGACCGCTACCCTATAATTCACCCCTCCACTTT. Amino acids: CSAPTGPLPYNSPLHF.

The V call is TRBV7-9, the J call TRBJ2-2; the D gene is possibly TRBD2 (5 bases). In germline, CDR1 is SEHNR, CDR2 FQNEAQ (reference sequence). The V end lost 7 bases, the J end lost 4 bases, and 25 bases lay between the germline ends. CDR3 length: 18 amino acids. CDR3 sequence reads: CASIPWPEVTGSTGELFF. In DNA, the CDR3 is TGTGCCAGCATCCCCTGGCCGGAGGTGACGGGGTCCACCGGGGAGCTGTTTTTT. Drawing the rest from reference TRBV7-9 and TRBJ2-2, the complete variable domain is DTGVSQNPRHKITKRGQNVTFRCDPISEHNRLYWYRQTLGQGPEFLTYFQNEAQLEKSRLLSDRFSAERPKGSFSTLEIQRTEQGDSAMYLCASIPWPEVTGSTGELFFGEGSRLTVL.

The J gene is TRBJ1-5, the V gene TRBV20-1, with no clear D. CDR3 length equals 14 residues. Germline CDR1 is DFQATT and CDR2 is SNEGSKA (reference sequence). Trimming shortened V by 2 bases and J by 7 bases, and 15 bases separated the two germline ends. The CDR3 sequence is CSARSVSFIQPQHF. Written as DNA, the CDR3 is TGCAGTGCTAGATCCGTCAGTTTCATCCAGCCCCAGCATTTT.